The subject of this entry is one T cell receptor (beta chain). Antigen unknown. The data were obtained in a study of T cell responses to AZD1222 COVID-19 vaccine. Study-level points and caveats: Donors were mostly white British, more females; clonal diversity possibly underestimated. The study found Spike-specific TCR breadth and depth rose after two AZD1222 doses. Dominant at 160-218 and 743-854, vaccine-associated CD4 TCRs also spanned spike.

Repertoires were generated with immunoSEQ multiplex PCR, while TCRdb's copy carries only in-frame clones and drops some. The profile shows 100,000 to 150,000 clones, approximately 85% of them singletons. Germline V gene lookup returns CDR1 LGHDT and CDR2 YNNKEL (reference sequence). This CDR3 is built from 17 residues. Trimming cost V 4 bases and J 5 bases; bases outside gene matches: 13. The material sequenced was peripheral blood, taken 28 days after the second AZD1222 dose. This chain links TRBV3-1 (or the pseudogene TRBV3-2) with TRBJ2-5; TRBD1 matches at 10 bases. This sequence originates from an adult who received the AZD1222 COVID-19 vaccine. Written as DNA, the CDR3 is TGTGCCAGCAGCCTGCCTCGGACAGGGGGGGTTCGGGAGACCCAGTACTTC. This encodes CASSLPRTGGVRETQYF.